This is a list of T cell receptor beta chains from one sample in a study of CD8 T cells in ankylosing spondylitis. TCRdb passed the 5' RACE reads through MiXCR, listing each CDR3 protein once. Of about 240,000 distinct CDR3 sequences listed, around 9.1% are singletons. The specimen was blood, either unsorted or a sorted T cell fraction (not recorded which). The receptors come from a male donor with ankylosing spondylitis or in good health (not recorded which). Each CDR3 is given with its conserved first and last residue. D genes are given only for firm matches. The size entry is marked missing in some rows and otherwise reads once, few, many or a size class.

CDR3 DNA	CDR3 protein	clone size	D gene	V gene	J gene
TGTGCCAGCAGCCGGGGACAGGGCACCGGGGAGCTGTTTTTT	CASSRGQGTGELFF	NA	TRBD1	TRBV28	TRBJ2-2
TGCAGTCCTTATGGGGGCGGGATTAATGAAAAACTGTTTTTT	CSPYGGGINEKLFF	many	NA	TRBV20-1	TRBJ1-4
TGCAGTGCTAGAGATAATGGGGGTCGGTCCAATCAGCCCCAGCATTTT	CSARDNGGRSNQPQHF	many	NA	TRBV20-1	TRBJ1-5
TGTGCCAGCTCACCACCGAGGGAGGGGACCCAGTACTTC	CASSPPREGTQYF	few	TRBD2	TRBV18	TRBJ2-5
TGTGCCAGCAGTCCCACGGGGGGAGGGAATGAGCAGTTCTTC	CASSPTGGGNEQFF	many	TRBD2	TRBV12-3/TRBV12-4	TRBJ2-1
TGCGCCAGCAGCCCCCTGGGAGGGAGCAAAAACATTCAGTACTTC	CASSPLGGSKNIQYF	many	TRBD2	TRBV5-1	TRBJ2-4
TGCAGCGCGAACGGGAACTACAATGAGCAGTTCTTC	CSANGNYNEQFF	many	NA	TRBV29-1	TRBJ2-1
TGCGCCAGCAGCTTGTATGGCTCCTCCACAGATACGCAGTATTTT	CASSLYGSSTDTQYF	few	NA	TRBV5-1	TRBJ2-3
TGTGCCAGCAGTTCCTCCGGACCGCTGGAGCAGTTCTTC	CASSSSGPLEQFF	many	NA	TRBV28	TRBJ2-1
TGTGCCAGCAGTCCGCTACAGGGATCGGGCAATCAGCCCCAGCATTTT	CASSPLQGSGNQPQHF	many	NA	TRBV6-1	TRBJ1-5
TGTGCCAGCAGCCCCCGGGGTGTGACAAATGAAAAACTGTTTTTT	CASSPRGVTNEKLFF	many	NA	TRBV7-2	TRBJ1-4
TGTGCCAGCAGCTTGAATCAGAAGATCCCTAATGAAAAACTGTTTTTT	CASSLNQKIPNEKLFF	NA	NA	TRBV5-5	TRBJ1-4
TGTGCCAGCAGCCCCGAGGGTAGCGGGGCTTTCAATGAGCAGTTCTTC	CASSPEGSGAFNEQFF	many	TRBD2	TRBV11-2	TRBJ2-1
TGTGCCAGCAGTTCCACGAGGGCCCAGCATTTT	CASSSTRAQHF	NA	NA	TRBV6-2/TRBV6-3	TRBJ1-5
TGTGCCAGCGGCTGGGGCTACACTGAAGCTTTCTTT	CASGWGYTEAFF	NA	NA	TRBV6-2/TRBV6-3	TRBJ1-1
TGTGCCAGCAGCCCACTACTAGCGGGGGGGACCAATGAGCAGTTCTTC	CASSPLLAGGTNEQFF	many	TRBD2	TRBV7-9	TRBJ2-1
TGTGCCACCAGTGATACGAGAAACACCGGGGAGCTGTTTTTT	CATSDTRNTGELFF	few	NA	TRBV24-1	TRBJ2-2
TGTGCCAGTACCACGTATAATTCACCCCTCCACTTT	CASTTYNSPLHF	many	NA	TRBV19	TRBJ1-6
TGCAGTGCTTTCGGGACTCCCCCGAACACCGGGGAGCTGTTTTTT	CSAFGTPPNTGELFF	NA	NA	TRBV20-1	TRBJ2-2
TGTGCTAGCAGCGCCAGAGAGTTCTACGAGCAGTACTTC	CASSAREFYEQYF	many	NA	TRBV7-7	TRBJ2-7
TGCAGTGCTAGGCCGGGGACAGGTGGATATGGCTACACCTTC	CSARPGTGGYGYTF	many	TRBD1	TRBV20-1	TRBJ1-2
TGCAGCGTCACGACAGGGAATAGCAATCAGCCCCAGCATTTT	CSVTTGNSNQPQHF	many	TRBD1	TRBV29-1	TRBJ1-5
TGTGCCAGCAGCCTCGGGACGGGGTACTACGAGCAGTACTTC	CASSLGTGYYEQYF	many	NA	TRBV9	TRBJ2-7
TGTGCCAGCAGCACCAACAGTTACGAGCAGTACTTC	CASSTNSYEQYF	many	NA	TRBV13	TRBJ2-7
TGCAGTGCTAGAGGTGGGACTAGCGGGGGCACCGGGGAGCTGTTTTTT	CSARGGTSGGTGELFF	many	TRBD2	TRBV20-1	TRBJ2-2
TGTGCCAGCAGCCAAGGTGGCAGGGAGAACATTCAGTACTTC	CASSQGGRENIQYF	many	NA	TRBV3-1	TRBJ2-4